The 17 T cell receptor beta chains below come from one sample, sequenced in a study of shared clonotypes between healthy human individuals. The repertoire was sequenced with immunoSEQ multiplex PCR; TCRdb's copy has only in-frame clones and lacks some. The sample has about 2,200,000 clones, approximately 94% seen once. CD8 cells classed as naive were CD45RO-negative and positively selected for CCR7, excluding terminally differentiated effector memory CD45RA+ cells. Sequencing was carried out using naive CD8+ T cells from PBMCs. The source is a man younger than 35 in good health. Some clones in this sample may be carry-over from other donors' samples.

The chain has TRBV14 and TRBJ1-1; D may be TRBD1 (5 bases). The V gene lost 4 bases and the J gene lost 4 bases, with 10 bases spanning the gap. The CDR3 sequence is 13 residues long. CDR1 is SGHDN, CDR2 FVKESK, per germline. This chain's CDR3 is CASSLGGTTEAFF. In DNA, the CDR3 is TGTGCCAGCAGCCTCGGGGGTACCACTGAAGCTTTCTTT.

This rearrangement joins TRBV30 to TRBJ2-7, with 7 bases that match TRBD1. The ends lost 1 base at V and 0 bases at J; junction bases unmatched: 15. The CDR3 contains 18 residues. Germline assignment: CDR1 GTSNPN and CDR2 SVGIG (reference sequence). This CDR3 is CAWSATSRAGGHSYEQYF. In DNA, the CDR3 is TGTGCCTGGAGTGCAACTTCCCGGGCAGGGGGTCACTCCTACGAGCAGTACTTC.

The rearrangement links TRBV27 to TRBJ2-7; TRBD1 aligns across 8 bases. This CDR3 contains 18 residues. Germline V gene sequence: CDR1 MNHEY, CDR2 SMNVEV (reference sequence). V was clipped by 5 bases and J by 2 bases; unmatched bases: 17. CDR3 in DNA: TGTGCCAGCAGTGAACAACTCCCGGGACAGGAAAATACCTACGAGCAGTACTTC. Amino acids: CASSEQLPGQENTYEQYF.

The rearrangement joins TRBV7-8 to TRBJ1-1, with TRBD1 matching over 7 bases. Losses at the gene ends were 5 bases for V and 0 bases for J; bases not matched to a gene: 15. Germline V gives CDR1 SGHVS, CDR2 FQNEAQ. The CDR3 loop spans 18 amino acids. For the CDR3, the DNA is TGTGCCAGCAGCCCCCAATTGAGGACAGGAGTGATGAACACTGAAGCTTTCTTT. Its translation is CASSPQLRTGVMNTEAFF. Drawing the rest from reference TRBV7-8 and TRBJ1-1, the complete variable domain is GAGVSQSPRYKVAKRGQDVALRCDPISGHVSLFWYQQALGQGPEFLTYFQNEAQLDKSGLPSDRFFAERPEGSVSTLKIQRTQQEDSAVYLCASSPQLRTGVMNTEAFFGQGTRLTVV.

This chain connects TRBV14 to TRBJ2-1, with unresolved D. Trimming left V 6 bases short and J 10 bases short, with 13 bases between. CDR3 size: 12 residues. Germline V gene sequence: CDR1 SGHDN, CDR2 FVKESK. In nucleotides, the CDR3 is TGTGCCAGCAGTATACTTATTTGGGAGCAGTTCTTC. Its translation is CASSILIWEQFF.

For this clone: At the DNA level, this CDR3 is encoded by other sequences in the same sample as well. The chain links TRBV28 to TRBJ2-5, with 8 nucleotides matching TRBD2. Trimming cost V 5 bases and J 7 bases; bases outside gene matches: 3. Germline-derived CDR1 and CDR2 are MDHEN and SYDVKM. This CDR3 region has 12 residues. The CDR3 sequence: CASSLRGGTQYF. DNA for the CDR3: TGTGCCAGCAGTCTCCGGGGGGGGACCCAGTACTTC.

The chain uses TRBV19 and TRBJ1-2; no firm D call. The CDR3 consists of 19 residues. Germline lookup yields CDR1 LNHDA and CDR2 SQIVND (reference sequence). Trimming removed 6 bases at V and 6 bases at J, with 32 bases between. The CDR3 loop reads CASSPGYREVGPDRDGYTF. The CDR3 nucleotides are TGTGCCAGTAGCCCAGGATACCGGGAAGTAGGGCCTGATCGGGATGGCTACACCTTC.

This rearrangement joins TRBV6-1 to TRBJ2-7, with 7 positions matching TRBD1. Germline V lookup: CDR1 MNHNS, CDR2 SASEGT. The trim removed 2 bases at V and 2 bases at J, leaving 6 bases unmatched. The CDR3 extends over 15 amino acids. DNA for the CDR3: TGTGCCAGCAGTGAATGGGGGACAGAGACCTACGAGCAGTACTTC. Amino acid sequence: CASSEWGTETYEQYF.

The rearrangement joins TRBV28 to TRBJ1-3; no firm D call. CDR1 MDHEN and CDR2 SYDVKM come from the germline V gene. The V and J ends lost 3 bases and 1 base respectively, with 13 bases between them. This CDR3 has 16 residues. The CDR3, as DNA: TGTGCCAGCAGTTTCTTAAGTATCGGGTCTGGAAACACCATATATTTT. Its protein product is CASSFLSIGSGNTIYF.

The chain has TRBV9 and TRBJ2-1; D remains unclear. Germline V gene sequence: CDR1 SGDLS, CDR2 YYNGEE. V was shortened by 3 bases and J by 1 base, with 11 bases between the two germline ends. This CDR3 comprises 15 residues. CDR3 DNA: TGTGCCAGCAGCGACCCAAGAACTTCCTACAATGAGCAGTTCTTC. This encodes CASSDPRTSYNEQFF.

CDR3 sequence: CASSLNAGGLVGWNEQFF. In DNA, the CDR3 is TGTGCCAGCAGTTTAAACGCGGGAGGGCTAGTGGGTTGGAATGAGCAGTTCTTC. This chain joins TRBV28 and TRBJ2-1; 9 bases align to TRBD2. Germline V gives CDR1 MDHEN, CDR2 SYDVKM. Trimming cost V 2 bases and J 7 bases; bases outside gene matches: 15. This CDR3 contains 18 residues.

As concerns this clone: Other nucleotide sequences in the sample specify the same CDR3. The chain links TRBV9 to TRBJ2-7, with D maybe TRBD2 (5 bases). Germline values: CDR1 SGDLS, CDR2 YYNGEE. Trimming removed 2 bases from V and 0 bases from J, with 12 bases in between. The CDR3 consists of 15 residues. CDR3 in DNA: TGTGCCAGCAGCGTCTTCCCGGGGAGCTCCTACGAGCAGTACTTC. Translating it yields CASSVFPGSSYEQYF. The full variable domain, in which reference TRBV9 and TRBJ2-7 provide the parts outside the CDR3, is DSGVTQTPKHLITATGQRVTLRCSPRSGDLSVYWYQQSLDQGLQFLIQYYNGEERAKGNILERFSAQQFPDLHSELNLSSLELGDSALYFCASSVFPGSSYEQYFGPGTRLTVT.

J is TRBJ2-5 and V is TRBV27; D is unclear. Germline CDR1 and CDR2: MNHEY and SMNVEV (reference sequence). The CDR3 length is 13 residues. Trimming took 6 bases from V and 1 from J, leaving 9 bases between them. CDR3 DNA sequence: TGTGCCAGCAGACCCTCAGCCCAAGAGACCCAGTACTTC. Translating gives CASRPSAQETQYF.

The chain uses TRBV4-2 and TRBJ1-4, with D perhaps matching TRBD1 (5 bases). Per the germline V gene, CDR1 is LGHNA and CDR2 is YNFKEQ. The CDR3 is made up of 14 amino acids. The V and J ends lost 4 bases and 8 bases respectively, with 14 bases between them. The CDR3 is CASSLGEGSEKLFF. CDR3 nucleotide sequence: TGTGCCAGCAGCCTGGGGGAGGGTAGCGAAAAACTGTTTTTT.

The table lists this clone with a count of one. The chain recombines TRBV5-5 with TRBJ2-7, with D possibly matching TRBD1 (7 bases). The germline V gene encodes CDR1 SGHKS and CDR2 YYEKEE (reference sequence). CDR3 size: 15 residues. V lost 0 bases and J 4 bases, leaving 14 bases between the germline ends. CDR3 sequence reads: CASSLGYQGGYEQYF. The CDR3, as DNA: TGTGCCAGCAGCTTGGGGTATCAGGGGGGTTACGAGCAGTACTTC. The full variable domain, its missing parts supplied by reference TRBV5-5 and TRBJ2-7, is DAGVTQSPTHLIKTRGQQVTLRCSPISGHKSVSWYQQVLGQGPQFIFQYYEKEERGRGNFPDRFSARQFPNYSSELNVNALLLGDSALYLCASSLGYQGGYEQYFGPGTRLTVT.

This chain connects TRBV10-3 to TRBJ2-1; 7 bases align to TRBD2. V was clipped by 0 bases and J by 5 bases; unmatched bases: 4. This CDR3 has 15 residues. Germline-derived CDR1 and CDR2 are ENHRY and SYGVKD. In DNA, the CDR3 is TGTGCCATCAGTGAGTCTCCTAGCGGAGACAATGAGCAGTTCTTC. Translation gives CAISESPSGDNEQFF.

The chain carries TRBV18 and TRBJ2-5, with D possibly called TRBD1 or TRBD2 (5 bases each). This CDR3 region has 16 residues. The ends were cut back, 3 bases at V and 5 bases at J, with 19 bases in the middle. The V gene's germline CDR1 is KGHSH and CDR2 LQKENI. This chain's CDR3 is CASSPKIPTGGETQYF. CDR3 sequence (DNA): TGTGCCAGCTCACCGAAAATCCCCACAGGCGGGGAGACCCAGTACTTC.